This TCR beta chain was obtained from a study of T cell responses to AZD1222 COVID-19 vaccine. Study conclusions and caveats: The donor cohort was predominantly white British with a female majority, and clonal diversity may have been underestimated. Vaccine-associated CD4 TCRs spanned spike, dominant at 160-218 and 743-854. Repertoires were obtained only post-peak T cell response.

The V end lost 2 bases, the J end lost 8 bases, and 4 bases lay between the germline ends. This CDR3 spans 11 amino acids. Assay used: immunoSEQ multiplex PCR; TCRdb lists only in-frame clones, some missing. The top ten hold 21% of the sample, which has 15,000 to 20,000 clones, roughly 81% seen once. The table lists this clone with a count of one. The antigen remains unidentified. Second-dose recipients at about 4 or about 12 weeks were treated as one pooled group. This rearrangement joins TRBV12-3 or TRBV12-4 to TRBJ2-1, with D unclear. The clonotype comes from an adult who received the AZD1222 COVID-19 vaccine. The starting material was peripheral blood, obtained 28 days after the second AZD1222 dose. The CDR3 reads CASSLIDEQFF. The CDR3 DNA is TGTGCCAGCAGTTTAATCGATGAGCAGTTCTTC.